A single sample gave rise to the 25 T cell receptor beta chains below, sequenced in a study of shared clonotypes between healthy human individuals. Produced via immunoSEQ multiplex PCR; TCRdb's table is partial and in-frame only. This sample has 2.3 million or so clones; more than 80% occur once, and the top ten carry under 0.45%. Material: naive CD4+ T cells from PBMCs. The subset: CD45RA+ positively selected. These receptor sequences come from a man aged 18 to 35 in good health. Some clones in this sample may be carry-over from other donors' samples.

There are a few counts of this clone. This chain connects TRBV4-2 to TRBJ1-1; maybe TRBD1 (6 bases). The CDR3 is made up of 16 amino acids. Germline V gives CDR1 LGHNA, CDR2 YNFKEQ. V shed 4 bases and J shed 5 bases, with 20 bases lying between them. The CDR3 sequence is CASSLPAGGAGTEAFF. The CDR3 DNA sequence: TGTGCCAGCAGCCTACCGGCGGGGGGCGCGGGAACTGAAGCTTTCTTT.

The chain carries TRBV28 and TRBJ2-2, with D perhaps matching TRBD2 (5 bases). V lost 7 bases to trimming and J lost 4 bases, with 13 bases between them. Germline V gene data show CDR1 as MDHEN and CDR2 as SYDVKM. The CDR3 has 14 amino acids. CDR3 nucleotide sequence: TGTGCCAGCATTCAAACCCTAGCCACCGGGGAGCTGTTTTTT. Its protein product is CASIQTLATGELFF.

The CDR3 protein is CASRYRANQPQHF. CDR3 nucleotides: TGTGCCAGCAGATACAGGGCTAATCAGCCCCAGCATTTT. The chain recombines TRBV6-6 with TRBJ1-5, with D perhaps TRBD1 (6 bases). Germline assignment: CDR1 MNHNY and CDR2 SVGAGI (reference sequence). The CDR3 sequence is 13 residues long. V was pared by 6 bases and J by 4 bases, with 10 bases between.

The chain combines TRBV5-1 with TRBJ1-3, with 7 bases identical to TRBD1. Germline V gives CDR1 SGHRS, CDR2 YFSETQ. The CDR3 has 17 amino acids. V lost 4 bases, J lost 1 base, and 11 bases stayed unmatched. CDR3 residues: CASSRTGVVESGNTIYF. In DNA form, the CDR3 reads TGCGCCAGCAGCCGCACAGGGGTTGTCGAGTCTGGAAACACCATATATTTT.

Comment on this clone: A read error may account for a junction end that differs from germline. J is TRBJ1-1 and V is TRBV25-1; D is unclear. CDR3 length: 11 amino acids. The V gene's germline CDR1 is MGHDK and CDR2 SYGVNS. The CDR3 here is CASSEFTERVF. The CDR3 nucleotides are TGTGCCAGCAGTGAATTTACAGAACGGGTCTTT.

Comments on this clone: This CDR3 is also generated by other DNA sequences in the sample. The V gene is TRBV5-1, the J gene TRBJ2-1, with unresolved D. Per the germline V gene, CDR1 is SGHRS and CDR2 is YFSETQ. Deletions cut 2 bases from V and 4 bases from J, with 13 bases between. The CDR3 sequence is 15 residues long. The CDR3 DNA sequence: TGCGCCAGCAGCTTAGGTCCGACACCATACAATGAGCAGTTCTTC. It codes for CASSLGPTPYNEQFF.

The chain links TRBV9 to TRBJ2-1; 7 nucleotides agree with TRBD2. The trim removed 5 bases at V and 0 bases at J, leaving 5 bases unmatched. Germline V gene sequence: CDR1 SGDLS, CDR2 YYNGEE. The CDR3 totals 15 residues. In DNA form, the CDR3 reads TGTGCCAGCAGGGCTAGCGGAAGCTCCTACAATGAGCAGTTCTTC. This sequence encodes CASRASGSSYNEQFF.

V gene TRBV6-7 combines with J gene TRBJ2-7; 10 bases align to TRBD2. TRBV6-7 is an ORF, with its function uncertain. This CDR3 spans 15 amino acids. Trimming cost V 6 bases and J 0 bases; bases outside gene matches: 5. The CDR3 is CASSITSGDSYEQYF. CDR3 in DNA: TGTGCCAGCAGCATCACTAGCGGGGACTCCTACGAGCAGTACTTC.

The chain recombines TRBV5-1 with TRBJ1-5; 8 positions match TRBD1. Trimming removed 4 bases from V and 5 bases from J; junction bases left unmatched: 5. Germline lookup yields CDR1 SGHRS and CDR2 YFSETQ. The CDR3 is 14 residues long. For the CDR3, the DNA is TGCGCCAGCAGCCCGGGACAGGAAGATCAGCCCCAGCATTTT. This encodes CASSPGQEDQPQHF.

The chain joins TRBV19 to TRBJ2-1; D not resolved. The CDR3 spans 14 residues. Germline CDR1 and CDR2: LNHDA and SQIVND (reference sequence). The V end was cut by 6 bases, the J end by 8 bases, with 17 bases between. The CDR3 region has the DNA TGTGCCAGTAGAAATGGGATCCAGTCCGATGAGCAGTTCTTC. Protein: CASRNGIQSDEQFF.

This clone was seen only a few times. A read error may account for a junction end that differs from germline. The J gene is TRBJ1-2, the V gene TRBV2, with D tentatively TRBD1 (5 bases). Germline V gene data show CDR1 as SNHLY and CDR2 as FYNNEI. The CDR3 runs 10 residues. The CDR3 coding sequence is TGTGCCAGCAGTGAACGGGGGTTCCCCTTC. As protein: CASSERGFPF.

The chain couples TRBV7-2 to TRBJ1-1; TRBD1 is a possible D gene (5 bases). The CDR3 runs 15 residues. Germline V lookup: CDR1 SGHTA, CDR2 FQGNSA. V was shortened by 4 bases and J by 1 base, with 13 bases between the two germline ends. The CDR3 here is CASSWYGTGNTEAFF. CDR3 nucleotides: TGTGCCAGCAGCTGGTACGGGACTGGGAACACTGAAGCTTTCTTT.

The rearrangement uses TRBV5-1 and TRBJ2-3, with a tentative D call TRBD2 (7 bases). From germline, CDR1 is SGHRS and CDR2 YFSETQ. V dropped 2 bases and J dropped 4 bases, with 11 bases sitting between them. This CDR3 is 14 amino acids long. This CDR3 is CASSFGGQADTQYF. The CDR3 bases are TGCGCCAGCAGCTTCGGGGGGCAAGCAGATACGCAGTATTTT.

The chain has TRBV27 and TRBJ2-4; 8 nucleotides match TRBD2. The germline CDR1 and CDR2 sequences are MNHEY and SMNVEV (reference sequence). The V gene end was trimmed by 5 bases and the J gene end by 9 bases; junction bases not matched to a gene: 9. The CDR3 has 14 residues. The CDR3 sequence is CASSITGLVSIQYF. CDR3 nucleotide sequence: TGTGCCAGCAGTATCACGGGACTAGTAAGCATTCAGTACTTC.

The genes are TRBV19 and TRBJ2-1, with D unresolved. The germline CDR1 and CDR2 sequences are LNHDA and SQIVND (reference sequence). The CDR3 is 16 amino acids. The V and J ends lost 3 bases and 0 bases respectively, with 12 bases between them. The CDR3 DNA follows: TGTGCCAGTAGTATGCTCGAATTAAGCTCCTACAATGAGCAGTTCTTC. It translates to CASSMLELSSYNEQFF.

The CDR3 nucleotides are TGTGCCAGCAGCCAAGATGTACAGTACCAAGAGACCCAGTACTTC. Protein sequence: CASSQDVQYQETQYF. The V gene is TRBV4-2, the J gene TRBJ2-5; D gene ambiguous. The CDR3 runs to 15 residues. V shed 0 bases and J shed 0 bases, with 8 bases lying between them. From germline, CDR1 is LGHNA and CDR2 YNFKEQ.

This clone occurred once. The chain has TRBV6-5 and TRBJ1-5; D remains unclear. V was trimmed by 0 bases and J by 1 base, leaving 7 bases between them. The CDR3 is made up of 15 amino acids. Germline values: CDR1 MNHEY, CDR2 SVGAGI. The CDR3 loop reads CASSYSRHSNQPQHF. CDR3 sequence (DNA): TGTGCCAGCAGTTACTCTCGGCACAGCAATCAGCCCCAGCATTTT.

This sequence joins TRBV19 and TRBJ2-1, with D possibly being TRBD1 or TRBD2 (5 bases each). The CDR3 runs 15 residues. The germline V and J ends were trimmed by 6 bases and 4 bases, with 16 bases remaining between them. CDR1 and CDR2 (germline): LNHDA, SQIVND (reference sequence). The CDR3 here is CASRTKGSRYNEQFF. The CDR3 nucleotides read TGTGCCAGTAGGACGAAGGGGAGTAGGTACAATGAGCAGTTCTTC. Based on the CDR3 plus reference TRBV19 and TRBJ2-1, the full variable domain is DGGITQSPKYLFRKEGQNVTLSCEQNLNHDAMYWYRQDPGQGLRLIYYSQIVNDFQKGDIAEGYSVSREKKESFPLTVTSAQKNPTAFYLCASRTKGSRYNEQFFGPGTRLTVL.

The chain carries TRBV5-1 and TRBJ2-7, with 8 bases fitting TRBD2. V lost 4 bases and J lost 6; bases outside the gene matches: 9. The CDR3 has 14 amino acids. Germline-derived CDR1 and CDR2 are SGHRS and YFSETQ. DNA of the CDR3: TGCGCCAGCAGCGGGGGACTAGGGAGAGGCGAGCAGTACTTC. It is translated as CASSGGLGRGEQYF.

CDR3 in amino acids: CASSLWSGADTQYF. CDR3 sequence (DNA): TGTGCCAGCAGTTTATGGTCTGGCGCAGATACGCAGTATTTT. V is TRBV28 and J is TRBJ2-3; D remains ambiguous. Germline V gene data show CDR1 as MDHEN and CDR2 as SYDVKM. This CDR3 contains 14 residues. V lost 0 bases, J lost 4 bases, and 8 bases lay in between.

The V and J genes are TRBV18 and TRBJ1-1; no firm D call. Germline V CDR1 and CDR2: KGHSH, LQKENI. Trimming removed 0 bases at V and 1 base at J, with 12 bases between. This CDR3 is built from 16 residues. CDR3 loop: CASSPPSVRQNTEAFF. CDR3 coding DNA: TGTGCCAGCTCACCACCAAGTGTCAGACAGAACACTGAAGCTTTCTTT.

V usage is TRBV9 and J usage is TRBJ2-1, with 7 bases matching TRBD2. Germline CDR1 reads SGDLS; CDR2 reads YYNGEE. Unmatched junction bases numbered 3, after V lost 0 bases and J lost 3 bases. The CDR3 is made up of 15 amino acids. The CDR3 DNA reads TGTGCCAGCAGCGTAGTGGCGGGAGTCTACAATGAGCAGTTCTTC. It is translated as CASSVVAGVYNEQFF.

The chain links TRBV28 to TRBJ2-5; TRBD2 is a possible D gene (5 bases). This CDR3 is built from 13 residues. Germline V CDR1 and CDR2: MDHEN, SYDVKM. V was trimmed by 6 bases and J by 12 bases, leaving 20 bases between them. The CDR3 DNA is TGTGCCAGCAGGATACGGGAAAGTCGACTGGAGTACTTC. Encoded protein: CASRIRESRLEYF.

The CDR3 DNA sequence: TGTGCCAGCAGCACACAGCGGGAGAATGAGCAGTTCTTC. Amino acid sequence: CASSTQRENEQFF. This chain links TRBV14 with TRBJ2-1, with 8 bases aligning to TRBD2. V lost 5 bases to trimming and J lost 7 bases; unmatched junction nucleotides: 4. The CDR3 is made up of 13 amino acids. Germline lookup yields CDR1 SGHDN and CDR2 FVKESK.

The chain joins TRBV27 to TRBJ2-1; no clear D gene. The CDR3 is 13 amino acids. The germline V and J ends were trimmed by 6 bases and 11 bases, with 17 bases remaining between them. CDR1 is MNHEY and CDR2 is SMNVEV in the germline V gene (reference sequence). The CDR3 spells CASSLLTDVKQFF. The DNA of the CDR3 is TGTGCCAGCAGCCTCCTTACCGATGTCAAGCAGTTCTTC.